These 26 T cell receptor beta chains were all obtained from the same sample, sequenced in a study of T cell changes during pregnancy in multiple sclerosis. TCRdb's copy holds only in-frame clones and misses some; the assay was immunoSEQ multiplex PCR. The sample shows about 93,000 clones, less than 95% of them seen only once. The sample in question was peripheral blood, obtained before pregnancy. These receptors were obtained from a female donor with multiple sclerosis, enrolled in a pregnancy study.

The chain joins TRBV18 to TRBJ1-2, with TRBD1 matching 9 bases. Per germline, CDR1 KGHSH and CDR2 LQKENI. The CDR3 sequence is 17 residues long. The J segment lost 1 base and the V segment lost 4 bases, leaving 10 bases of the junction unmatched. In DNA, the CDR3 is TGTGCCAGCTCACTGGATCGAAGACAGGGGGTTAACTATGGCTACACCTTC. The encoded protein is CASSLDRRQGVNYGYTF.

The chain has TRBV19 and TRBJ1-2, with D possibly TRBD1 on 5 matching bases. CDR3 length equals 12 residues. CDR1 and CDR2 from the germline V gene are LNHDA and SQIVND (reference sequence). V lost 3 bases and J 6 bases, leaving 8 bases between the germline ends. The CDR3 DNA reads TGTGCCAGTAGTATTTCGGGGGATGGCTACACCTTC. Amino acid sequence: CASSISGDGYTF.

V is TRBV4-3 and J is TRBJ1-6; D unresolved. Germline loops: CDR1 LGHNA, CDR2 YSLEER. This CDR3 is 15 amino acids long. With 0 bases removed from V and 8 bases from J, the gap between germline ends came to 11 bases. CDR3 sequence (DNA): TGCGCCAGCAGCCAAGAGGCAGGCCTGGATTCACCCCTCCACTTT. This encodes CASSQEAGLDSPLHF.

This clone was counted a single time. The genes are TRBV7-2 and TRBJ2-1; the D gene is possibly TRBD1 (6 bases). Trimming left V 4 bases short and J 4 bases short, with 8 bases between. This CDR3 spans 13 amino acids. The germline V gene has CDR1 SGHTA and CDR2 FQGNSA. CDR3 loop: CASSSDRYNEQFF. As DNA, the CDR3 is TGTGCCAGCAGCTCCGACAGGTACAATGAGCAGTTCTTC.

V gene TRBV11-2 combines with J gene TRBJ2-1; D is unclear. V lost 2 bases, J lost 3 bases, and 11 bases lay in between. The CDR3 sequence is 15 residues long. The V gene's germline CDR1 is SGHAT and CDR2 FQNNGV. CDR3 in amino acids: CASSLRGGDYNEQFF. DNA of the CDR3: TGTGCCAGCAGCTTAAGAGGCGGAGACTACAATGAGCAGTTCTTC.

This clone was observed once. This chain links TRBV6-1 with TRBJ2-3, with TRBD2 matching over 10 bases. The J segment lost 6 bases and the V segment lost 10 bases, leaving 13 bases of the junction unmatched. This CDR3 has 15 residues. Germline V gene sequence: CDR1 MNHNS, CDR2 SASEGT. The CDR3 region is CATRQRGGPRDTQYF. The DNA for the CDR3 is TGTGCCACGAGGCAGCGGGGGGGCCCAAGGGATACGCAGTATTTT.

This clone was counted only a few times. The chain links TRBV29-1 to TRBJ1-4; D is possibly TRBD1 (6 bases). Germline-derived CDR1 and CDR2 are SQVTM and ANQGSEA. The CDR3 contains 13 residues. Trimming took 6 bases from V and 10 from J, leaving 18 bases between them. CDR3 amino acids: CSVTRGGEGKLFF. The CDR3 DNA reads as TGCAGCGTCACCCGGGGGGGCGAGGGAAAACTGTTTTTT.

The J gene is TRBJ1-2, the V gene TRBV7-8; 7 bases align to TRBD1. Germline CDR1 SGHVS, CDR2 FQNEAQ. V dropped 3 bases and J dropped 6; count of bases not matched to a gene: 10. The length of the CDR3 is 15 residues. The CDR3 bases are TGTGCCAGCAGCTTCCTCCGGACAGGCTCCAATGGCTACACCTTC. It yields the protein CASSFLRTGSNGYTF.

The chain has TRBV19 and TRBJ2-1, with TRBD2 matching over 13 bases. The germline CDR1 and CDR2 sequences are LNHDA and SQIVND (reference sequence). The CDR3 runs 16 residues. V trimming: 6 bases; J trimming: 2 bases; junction bases outside the gene matches: 4. The CDR3 loop is CASRPGTSGTYNEQFF. CDR3 sequence (DNA): TGTGCCAGTAGACCCGGGACTAGCGGGACCTACAATGAGCAGTTCTTC.

The V call is TRBV9, the J call TRBJ2-5; TRBD2 might be the D (6 bases). Germline CDR1 and CDR2: SGDLS and YYNGEE. The CDR3 runs to 14 residues. Deletions cut 4 bases from V and 5 bases from J, with 15 bases between. This CDR3 is CASSPWDWRETQYF. The CDR3 DNA reads as TGTGCCAGCAGCCCTTGGGACTGGCGGGAGACCCAGTACTTC.

The V call is TRBV5-5, the J call TRBJ2-2, with D unclear. The germline V gene has CDR1 SGHKS and CDR2 YYEKEE (reference sequence). Deletions cut 1 base from V and 7 bases from J, with 14 bases between. The length of the CDR3 is 15 residues. CDR3 nucleotides: TGTGCCAGCAGCTTGTTATCTAGTCGCGACGGGGAGCTGTTTTTT. The encoded protein is CASSLLSSRDGELFF.

The V gene is TRBV10-3, the J gene TRBJ1-2, with a tentative D call TRBD1 (6 bases). CDR1 and CDR2 from the germline V gene are ENHRY and SYGVKD. V lost 6 bases, J lost 8 bases, and 13 bases lay in between. The CDR3 spans 12 residues. In nucleotides, the CDR3 is TGTGCCATCAGCAGACAGGTAGAGGGCTACACCTTC. Protein product: CAISRQVEGYTF.

The chain joins TRBV19 to TRBJ2-6; D is perhaps TRBD2 (6 bases). CDR3 size: 15 residues. Germline V gene sequence: CDR1 LNHDA, CDR2 SQIVND (reference sequence). The V end was cut by 8 bases, the J end by 4 bases, with 15 bases between. The CDR3 loop reads CASSLGGSGANVLTF. CDR3 DNA: TGTGCCAGTTCACTCGGGGGTTCAGGGGCCAACGTCCTGACTTTC.

The gene calls are TRBV27 and TRBJ2-5; 13 positions agree with TRBD2. V lost 5 bases and J lost 5; bases outside the gene matches: 8. Germline CDR1 and CDR2: MNHEY and SMNVEV (reference sequence). This CDR3 spans 16 amino acids. This CDR3 reads CASSKTSGRAWETQYF. The CDR3 DNA sequence: TGTGCCAGCAGTAAAACTAGCGGGAGGGCCTGGGAGACCCAGTACTTC.

The chain uses TRBV5-1 and TRBJ2-2; a possible D gene is TRBD1 (6 bases). The length of the CDR3 is 16 residues. Trimming left V 4 bases short and J 4 bases short, with 17 bases between. The germline gives CDR1 SGHRS, CDR2 YFSETQ. The CDR3 DNA follows: TGCGCCAGCAGCCATCGCACAGGGTCGAGCACCGGGGAGCTGTTTTTT. It encodes CASSHRTGSSTGELFF.

This clone was found once. The rearrangement uses TRBV19 and TRBJ2-7, with 9 positions matching TRBD1. The CDR3 is 14 residues long. Germline CDR1 is LNHDA and CDR2 is SQIVND (reference sequence). V gave up 5 bases and J gave up 2 bases; unmatched junction bases: 4. The CDR3: CASSDGQGTYEQYF. CDR3 DNA sequence: TGTGCCAGTAGTGACGGACAGGGGACCTACGAGCAGTACTTC. The full variable domain, with the rest looked up from reference TRBV19 and TRBJ2-7, is DGGITQSPKYLFRKEGQNVTLSCEQNLNHDAMYWYRQDPGQGLRLIYYSQIVNDFQKGDIAEGYSVSREKKESFPLTVTSAQKNPTAFYLCASSDGQGTYEQYFGPGTRLTVT.

The V call is TRBV4-2, the J call TRBJ2-7; 14 nucleotides match TRBD2. CDR3 length: 16 amino acids. Germline trimming cut 1 base from V and 6 bases from J; bases unmatched to any gene: 5. Germline V lookup: CDR1 LGHNA, CDR2 YNFKEQ. The CDR3 spells CASSQGGTSGRAEQYF. Here the CDR3 DNA reads TGTGCCAGCAGCCAAGGAGGGACTAGCGGGAGAGCCGAGCAGTACTTC.

The gene calls are TRBV25-1 and TRBJ1-1; 9 positions match TRBD1. This CDR3 comprises 14 residues. Germline trimming cut 6 bases from V and 5 bases from J; bases unmatched to any gene: 7. In germline, CDR1 is MGHDK, CDR2 SYGVNS. The CDR3 DNA reads as TGTGCCAGCAGGAGGACAGGGGAGGGTACTGAAGCTTTCTTT. As protein: CASRRTGEGTEAFF.

This chain joins TRBV9 and TRBJ2-1; D is ambiguous. With 1 base removed from V and 2 bases from J, the gap between germline ends came to 10 bases. The CDR3 has 15 amino acids. CDR1 and CDR2 from the germline V gene are SGDLS and YYNGEE. CDR3 loop: CASSVTPQAYNEQFF. The DNA of the CDR3 is TGTGCCAGCAGCGTAACCCCCCAGGCCTACAATGAGCAGTTCTTC.

This rearrangement joins TRBV6-1 to TRBJ1-4; a weak D match, TRBD1 (5 bases). Germline V lookup: CDR1 MNHNS, CDR2 SASEGT. The CDR3 loop spans 12 amino acids. V shed 7 bases and J shed 4 bases, with 7 bases lying between them. CDR3 protein: CASKGDNEKLFF. CDR3 sequence (DNA): TGTGCCAGCAAAGGGGATAATGAAAAACTGTTTTTT.

The genes are TRBV18 and TRBJ2-7; D is perhaps TRBD1 (5 bases). V lost 10 bases and J 3 bases, leaving 19 bases between the germline ends. The CDR3 loop spans 14 amino acids. Germline V gene sequence: CDR1 KGHSH, CDR2 LQKENI. CDR3 DNA sequence: TGTGCCACCGCAGTTGGGCAGGGCCACTACGAGCAGTACTTC. Translated, it gives CATAVGQGHYEQYF.

The V and J genes are TRBV5-1 and TRBJ2-5, with a possible D match to TRBD2 (5 bases). Trimming removed 0 bases at V and 8 bases at J, with 17 bases between. The CDR3 runs to 15 residues. Per the germline V gene, CDR1 is SGHRS and CDR2 is YFSETQ. The CDR3 coding sequence is TGCGCCAGCAGCTTGGGTGGAGGCCCTCCTAGCACCCAGTACTTC. Protein product: CASSLGGGPPSTQYF.

The gene calls are TRBV7-9 and TRBJ2-7, with D perhaps TRBD1 (6 bases). The CDR3 covers 16 residues. Trimming removed 4 bases at V and 3 bases at J, with 19 bases between. In germline, CDR1 is SEHNR, CDR2 FQNEAQ (reference sequence). CDR3 nucleotides: TGTGCCAGCAGCTCACTTACAGGGCCGGCTAACTACGAGCAGTACTTC. Translated, it gives CASSSLTGPANYEQYF.

J is TRBJ2-2 and V is TRBV6-5; TRBD1 might be the D (6 bases). Germline lookup yields CDR1 MNHEY and CDR2 SVGAGI. CDR3 length: 14 residues. Trimming removed 6 bases from V and 8 bases from J, with 16 bases in between. CDR3 in amino acids: CASRDRTGSGELFF. The CDR3 nucleotides are TGTGCCAGCAGGGACCGTACAGGGTCGGGGGAGCTGTTTTTT.

The chain joins TRBV6-6 to TRBJ1-5; D ambiguous. V dropped 4 bases and J dropped 1 base, with 11 bases sitting between them. This CDR3 has 15 residues. In germline, CDR1 is MNHNY, CDR2 SVGAGI (reference sequence). In DNA form, the CDR3 reads TGTGCCAGCAGTTCTGAGGCTGTGAGCAATCAGCCCCAGCATTTT. This sequence encodes CASSSEAVSNQPQHF.

The chain employs TRBV7-6 and TRBJ1-5; a weak D match, TRBD1 (6 bases). The germline V and J ends were trimmed by 6 bases and 1 base, with 13 bases remaining between them. The CDR3 loop spans 15 amino acids. Germline CDR1 reads SGHVS; CDR2 reads FNYEAQ. CDR3 in DNA: TGTGCCAGCAGTCCACTTCAGGGGAGCAATCAGCCCCAGCATTTT. Encoded protein: CASSPLQGSNQPQHF. Using reference TRBV7-6 and TRBJ1-5 for the parts outside the CDR3, the full variable domain is GAGVSQSPRYKVTKRGQDVALRCDPISGHVSLYWYRQALGQGPEFLTYFNYEAQQDKSGLPNDRFSAERPEGSISTLTIQRTEQRDSAMYRCASSPLQGSNQPQHFGDGTRLSIL.